Below, one TCR beta chain is given with its context. Its count unrecorded, this clonotype is large (0.1 to 1%) by frequency. Its cognate antigen has yet to be identified. Sequenced on an Illumina HiSeq 2500. The recombined TCRbeta locus was amplified by a previously published PCR protocol to build sequencing libraries. The authors processed their data as follows. Reads whose average quality score was below 30 were removed, and the reads that remained were processed with IMSEQ. Clonotypes were defined by Vbeta gene, Jbeta gene and CDR3 amino acid sequence. To quantify how much the repertoires of different populations overlapped, the Morisita-Horn index was computed on the top 100 expanded clones. Renyi diversity profiles calculated on the top 100 expanded clones were used to evaluate clonal diversity. The reads went through TCRdb reprocessing, and each CDR3 protein sequence gets one entry with no DNA. V and J calls and clone size were set by TCRdb, not the authors. The table kept for this sample lists some 1,000 distinct CDR3 sequences. The ten largest clones take up about 17% of the sample.

The source of the sample is a study of GPR56 and killer-like receptors on CD4 memory cells (dated by TCRdb to the late 2010s). Broadly, across the study: According to the study's proposal, human CD4+ memory T-cell differentiation and cytokine production potential are marked by the progressive acquisition of KLRB1, KLRG1, GPR56 and then KLRF1. The healthy blood donors were described in the study as age-matched to the liver disease patients, whose median age was 68 years.

The CDR3, cysteine through phenylalanine, is 14 amino acids long. Only the protein sequence is given. CDR1 and CDR2 are drawn from the germline V gene: MNHEY, SVGEGT. The study at large found these results: The authors took the finding that clones dominating late populations 4 and 5 were also present in early populations 1 and 2 as evidence for linear differentiation. Clonal frequency was low in the marker-negative population and rose progressively along the proposed pathway, while TCRbeta diversity fell correspondingly. Rather than full repertoires, the diversity and similarity analyses used only the 100 most expanded clones in each population. TCR repertoires overlapped especially between the late populations 4 and 5, and partly population 3.

Prior to TCRbeta sequencing, five KLR/GPR56-defined CD4+ populations were enriched by fluorescence-activated cell sorting. To test a linear memory differentiation pathway, the researchers sequenced TCRbeta repertoires from five CD4+ T-cell subsets that were defined by expression of KLRB1, KLRG1, GPR56 and KLRF1. TCR-sequenced cells came from peripheral blood of healthy control individuals, reported as five donors in the TCRbeta analysis figure. Heparinized peripheral blood was collected, and every sample was processed within one hour of retrieval. Blood was diluted 1:2 in PBS, and peripheral blood mononuclear cells were then isolated from the diluted blood at room temperature by Biocoll density gradient centrifugation. CD4+ T cells were enriched from freshly isolated PBMCs by magnetic sorting with anti-CD4 MicroBeads before flow sorting. A BD FACSAria II was used to sort CD4+ T cells, enriched from the PBMCs of healthy donors, according to marker expression. For surface staining, the researchers used Miltenyi Biotec antibodies: anti-KLRB1 clone 191B8, anti-KLRF1 clone 4A4.D10 and anti-KLRG1 clone REA261.

Sequenced: memory CD4+ T cells from blood. This chain is built from TRBV6-2 or TRBV6-3 and TRBJ2-1. The receptor was derived from a human donor in good health. For the CDR3, the sequence is CASSYDGVWNEQFF.